Listed below are T cell receptor beta chains from one sample, sequenced in a study of cytomegalovirus exposure and HLA in healthy donors. Assay: immunoSEQ multiplex PCR; the TCRdb copy retains only in-frame clones and omits some. Of about 240,000 clones in the sample, about 86% were seen once. The sequenced material came from PBMCs. These receptors all stem from a woman aged 60-75 years in good health and CMV-seropositive. CDR3s include the opening cysteine and the closing phenylalanine or tryptophan. Fields, in order: V gene, J gene, D gene, clone size, CDR3 DNA, CDR3 protein. D genes are given only for firm matches. Clone size is not always given. Where it is, it says once, few, many or a class for expanded clones.

TRBV5-1	TRBJ1-3	TRBD1	.	TGCGCCAGCTCTCAACGATCGGGACAGGCTGGAAACACCATATATTTT	CASSQRSGQAGNTIYF
TRBV27	TRBJ1-1	TRBD1	.	TGTGCCAGCAGTCGGACAGGGAACACTGAAGCTTTCTTT	CASSRTGNTEAFF
TRBV6-1	TRBJ2-1	TRBD2	.	TGTGCCAGCAGTGAAGCACCCAGCGGGAGGATCCAGTGGTTCTTC	CASSEAPSGRIQWFF
TRBV6-1	TRBJ2-7	.	once	TGTGCCAGCAGTGACTTCCGGACTGAGAGCTCCTACGAGCAGTACTTC	CASSDFRTESSYEQYF
TRBV6-1	TRBJ1-2	TRBD1	.	TGTGCCAGCAGGGGACAGGTCCCCTATGGCTACACCTTC	CASRGQVPYGYTF
TRBV10-1	TRBJ1-2	TRBD1	.	TGCGCCAGCAGCCGGACAGGGGACCATGGCTACACCTTC	CASSRTGDHGYTF
TRBV28	TRBJ1-2	TRBD1	.	TGTGCCAGCAAGTTCGGCAGGGGGCTGCATGGCTACACCTTC	CASKFGRGLHGYTF
TRBV27	TRBJ2-7	.	.	TGTGCCAGCAGTTTTACCGGGGTAATATACGAGCAGTACTTC	CASSFTGVIYEQYF
TRBV19	TRBJ1-5	TRBD1	.	TGTGCCAGTAGTAAAGACAGGGCCGGTCAGCCCCAGCATTTT	CASSKDRAGQPQHF
TRBV4-1	TRBJ1-2	.	.	TGCGCCAGCAGCCCCGAGTATGATTATGGCTACACCTTC	CASSPEYDYGYTF
TRBV27	TRBJ1-2	.	few	TGTGCCAGCAGTTTGAACCCCAGAGGGTATGGCTACACCTTC	CASSLNPRGYGYTF